This entry lists 26 T cell receptor beta chains sequenced from one sample in a study of OX40 agonist ivuxolimab in advanced cancers. Libraries were prepared by immunoSEQ multiplex PCR; TCRdb keeps only in-frame clonotypes and omits some of them. The table lists 84,000 or so clones, approximately 80% of them singletons, with about 2.5% in the top ten. The material was CD4+ or CD8+ T cells sorted from blood, obtained in a trial of the OX40 agonist ivuxolimab. The receptor set was obtained from an adult with an advanced solid tumor such as melanoma, head and neck, liver or kidney cancer.

This sequence joins TRBV5-6 and TRBJ2-1; the match to TRBD2 covers 14 bases. The CDR3 has 16 amino acids. The germline V gene has CDR1 SGHDT and CDR2 YYEEEE. V lost 4 bases to trimming and J lost 7 bases; unmatched junction nucleotides: 7. Written as DNA, the CDR3 is TGTGCCAGCAGCGCTCCGACTAGCGGGGGGGCGAATGAGCAGTTCTTC. Translation: CASSAPTSGGANEQFF.

This chain links TRBV18 with TRBJ2-7, with D perhaps TRBD1 (6 bases). The length of the CDR3 is 13 residues. Germline V CDR1 and CDR2: KGHSH, LQKENI. Trimming shortened V by 1 base and J by 4 bases, and 8 bases separated the two germline ends. CDR3 DNA sequence: TGTGCCAGCTCACCACACAGGGATTACGAGCAGTACGTC. This encodes CASSPHRDYEQYV.

J is TRBJ1-1 and V is TRBV7-3; D remains ambiguous. Germline V gene data show CDR1 as SGHTA and CDR2 as FQGTGA. V lost 2 bases, J lost 3 bases, and 7 bases lay in between. The CDR3 extends over 13 amino acids. The CDR3 protein is CASSLGIDTEAFF. Here the CDR3 DNA reads TGTGCCAGCAGCTTAGGCATAGACACTGAAGCTTTCTTT.

The chain links TRBV30 to TRBJ2-5; tentatively, D is TRBD1 (6 bases). V dropped 8 bases and J dropped 7 bases, with 14 bases sitting between them. CDR1 is GTSNPN and CDR2 is SVGIG in the germline V gene (reference sequence). There are 11 residues in the CDR3. CDR3 bases: TGTGCCCGCAGCACAGGGTGGACCCAGTACTTC. Translating it yields CARSTGWTQYF.

A remark on this clone: The sample carries other DNA sequences with the same CDR3. J is TRBJ2-3 and V is TRBV5-1; the D call may be TRBD1 or TRBD2 (6 bases each). Per the germline V gene, CDR1 is SGHRS and CDR2 is YFSETQ. There are 15 residues in the CDR3. Trimming took 0 bases from V and 0 from J, leaving 8 bases between them. CDR3 region: CASSLAGASTDTQYF. CDR3 DNA: TGCGCCAGCAGCTTGGCGGGGGCGAGCACAGATACGCAGTATTTT.

In this sample, this clone turned up a few times. The genes are TRBV6-1 and TRBJ2-7, with 8 bases lining up with TRBD1. J was trimmed by 6 bases and V by 6 bases; bases with no gene match: 4. The germline V gene encodes CDR1 MNHNS and CDR2 SASEGT. This CDR3 region has 12 residues. The CDR3 is CASRTGTGEQYV. The DNA of the CDR3 is TGTGCCAGCAGGACCGGGACAGGCGAGCAGTACGTC.

The chain is built from TRBV10-2 and TRBJ2-1; 8 bases are a match to TRBD1. Germline V gene lookup returns CDR1 WSHSY and CDR2 SAAADI. CDR3 length equals 12 residues. V was pared by 6 bases and J by 8 bases, with 3 bases of the junction left unmatched. The CDR3 DNA follows: TGCGCCAGCAGCATGACAGGGGATGAGCAGTTCTTC. Protein product: CASSMTGDEQFF.

In this sample, this clone turned up a few times. The J gene is TRBJ1-2, the V gene TRBV29-1; D is perhaps TRBD1 (6 bases). The ends were cut back, 7 bases at V and 2 bases at J, with 20 bases in the middle. The CDR3 extends over 15 amino acids. Per germline, CDR1 SQVTM and CDR2 ANQGSEA. Here the CDR3 DNA reads TGCAGCGCAAGTGGTGAACAGGGCACAAACTATGGCTACACCTTC. It translates to CSASGEQGTNYGYTF.

This sequence joins TRBV30 and TRBJ2-6, with 8 bases matching TRBD1. The CDR3 totals 16 residues. Germline trimming cut 2 bases from V and 2 bases from J; bases unmatched to any gene: 5. In germline, CDR1 is GTSNPN, CDR2 SVGIG (reference sequence). This CDR3 is CAWSKDRVPGANVLTF. The CDR3 DNA reads as TGTGCCTGGAGTAAGGACAGGGTGCCTGGGGCCAACGTCCTGACTTTC.

The chain recombines TRBV4-1 with TRBJ2-1, with a tentative D call TRBD1 (6 bases). Germline assignment: CDR1 MGHRA and CDR2 YSYEKL. This CDR3 has 17 residues. The ends were cut back, 4 bases at V and 5 bases at J, with 21 bases in the middle. CDR3 amino acids: CASSPPPYRTVNNEQFF. CDR3 DNA: TGCGCCAGCAGCCCGCCACCGTATCGGACAGTAAACAATGAGCAGTTCTTC.

V is TRBV12-5 and J is TRBJ2-5; 8 positions match TRBD2. The CDR3 is made up of 15 amino acids. The germline gives CDR1 LGHNT, CDR2 FRNRAP. With V trimmed by 2 bases and J by 2 bases, 4 bases remained unmatched. In DNA, the CDR3 is TGTGCTAGTGGTTTGATATTAGCGGGGCAAGAGACCCAGTACTTC. Translating gives CASGLILAGQETQYF.

The chain links TRBV5-1 to TRBJ2-3; 9 bases align to TRBD1. The germline V gene encodes CDR1 SGHRS and CDR2 YFSETQ. This CDR3 contains 14 residues. With 0 bases clipped from V and 6 bases from J, the junction kept 2 bases outside the gene matches. This CDR3 reads CASSLGDRVDTQYF. CDR3 nucleotide sequence: TGCGCCAGCAGCTTGGGGGACAGGGTTGATACGCAGTATTTT.

The V and J genes are TRBV27 and TRBJ2-3; maybe TRBD2 (6 bases). Per the germline V gene, CDR1 is MNHEY and CDR2 is SMNVEV (reference sequence). The CDR3 contains 14 residues. V lost 6 bases, J lost 2 bases, and 12 bases lay in between. The CDR3 DNA follows: TGTGCCAGCAGCTGGGACTCTCACACAGATACGCAGTATTTT. Protein product: CASSWDSHTDTQYF.

The chain employs TRBV7-9 and TRBJ1-1, with 8 bases that match TRBD1. V shed 4 bases and J 4 bases; nucleotides not matched to a gene: 5. This CDR3 contains 14 residues. Germline lookup yields CDR1 SEHNR and CDR2 FQNEAQ (reference sequence). CDR3 bases: TGTGCCAGCAGCTCCAGGGGGCTCGGCACTGAAGCTTTCTTT. Its translation: CASSSRGLGTEAFF.

The V and J genes are TRBV7-2 and TRBJ2-2; D gene unclear. The V end lost 3 bases, the J end lost 1 base, and 6 bases lay between the germline ends. CDR1 and CDR2 from the germline V gene are SGHTA and FQGNSA. This CDR3 comprises 14 residues. CDR3 bases: TGTGCCAGCAGCTTCCAGGTGAACACCGGGGAGCTGTTTTTT. It encodes CASSFQVNTGELFF.

CDR3 residues: CASSFNRGRFTEAFF. For the CDR3, the DNA is TGTGCCAGCAGTTTCAACAGGGGTAGGTTCACTGAAGCTTTCTTT. V is TRBV28 and J is TRBJ1-1; 7 bases align to TRBD1. Trimming removed 3 bases from V and 4 bases from J; junction bases left unmatched: 8. Germline assignment: CDR1 MDHEN and CDR2 SYDVKM. The CDR3 contains 15 residues.

This clone was seen only once. CDR3 sequence reads: CASSPGNTEAFF. CDR3 nucleotide sequence: TGTGCCAGCAGTCCAGGGAACACTGAAGCTTTCTTT. This chain joins TRBV6-1 and TRBJ1-1; D unclear. The CDR3 loop spans 12 amino acids. Germline CDR1 reads MNHNS; CDR2 reads SASEGT. With 5 bases removed from V and 1 base from J, the gap between germline ends came to 5 bases.

The chain combines TRBV18 with TRBJ2-5; 7 bases are shared with TRBD1. Trimming removed 4 bases from V and 3 bases from J; junction bases left unmatched: 2. The length of the CDR3 is 13 residues. Germline lookup yields CDR1 KGHSH and CDR2 LQKENI. The CDR3 coding sequence is TGTGCCAGCTCACTTACAGGGGAAGAGACCCAGTACTTC. It translates to CASSLTGEETQYF.

This clone has just one count. This sequence joins TRBV5-6 and TRBJ1-2; D is ambiguous. Germline CDR1 and CDR2: SGHDT and YYEEEE. V lost 2 bases, J lost 8 bases, and 7 bases lay in between. CDR3 size: 11 residues. The CDR3 nucleotides read TGTGCCAGCAGCTTAGAGTCAGGCTACACCTTC. Amino acid sequence: CASSLESGYTF.

For this clone: Relative to the germline gene, one junction end is altered; a read error may explain this. The genes are TRBV2 and TRBJ1-2; D is unresolved. The CDR3 contains 15 residues. The germline CDR1 and CDR2 sequences are SNHLY and FYNNEI. The CDR3 loop is CASSETAYTLLGLVF. The CDR3 bases are TGTGCCAGCAGTGAAACGGCCTACACCCTCTTAGGCTTAGTCTTC.

The genes are TRBV5-1 and TRBJ1-1; unclear D gene. CDR1 and CDR2 from the germline V gene are SGHRS and YFSETQ. Deletions cut 0 bases from V and 7 bases from J, with 7 bases between. This CDR3 is built from 12 residues. The CDR3 DNA sequence: TGCGCCAGCAGCTTGGAGGTGGGTGAAGCTTTCTTT. Translating gives CASSLEVGEAFF.

The chain recombines TRBV28 with TRBJ2-5; TRBD1 matches at 12 bases. The V segment lost 6 bases and the J segment 5 bases; nucleotides outside the gene matches: 13. CDR3 length: 17 residues. CDR1 and CDR2 (germline): MDHEN, SYDVKM. Here the CDR3 reads CASSSASGTGGWETQYF. In DNA form, the CDR3 reads TGTGCCAGCAGCAGCGCCTCCGGGACAGGGGGCTGGGAGACCCAGTACTTC.

This chain links TRBV18 with TRBJ1-2; a possible D gene is TRBD1 (5 bases). The CDR3 runs 14 residues. Germline CDR1 is KGHSH and CDR2 is LQKENI. The V end was cut by 3 bases, the J end by 2 bases, with 10 bases between. The DNA of the CDR3 is TGTGCCAGCTCACCGGGGCCCGAAAACTATGGCTACACCTTC. Translating it yields CASSPGPENYGYTF.

The chain recombines TRBV19 with TRBJ2-2, with D tentatively TRBD2 (7 bases). This CDR3 spans 16 amino acids. Trimming took off 7 bases at V and 6 bases at J, with 21 bases between the two ends. CDR1 and CDR2 (germline): LNHDA, SQIVND (reference sequence). The CDR3: CASTPRGARVAGELFF. Here the CDR3 DNA reads TGTGCCAGTACCCCTCGGGGGGCTAGGGTGGCCGGGGAGCTGTTTTTT.

Concerning this clone itself: Distinct nucleotide sequences in the sample also encode this CDR3. The chain recombines TRBV7-7 with TRBJ2-3, with a tentative D call TRBD2 (6 bases). Per the germline V gene, CDR1 is SSHAT and CDR2 is FNYEAQ (reference sequence). The CDR3 covers 14 residues. The V end lost 5 bases, the J end lost 5 bases, and 14 bases lay between the germline ends. The CDR3 loop reads CASSRNGGGDTQYF. CDR3 sequence (DNA): TGTGCCAGCAGCCGAAACGGGGGAGGAGATACGCAGTATTTT.

This chain links TRBV28 with TRBJ2-7; 8 positions match TRBD1. J lost 6 bases, V lost 5 bases, and 9 bases had no gene match. Per germline, CDR1 MDHEN and CDR2 SYDVKM. The CDR3 consists of 14 residues. The CDR3 nucleotides are TGTGCCAGCAGTCACCGGACAGGGCCGGGCGAGCAGTACGTC. Amino acids: CASSHRTGPGEQYV.